Below, 20 T cell receptor beta chains from the same sample are listed, as sequenced in a study of T cell clonality in common variable immunodeficiency (dated by TCRdb to about 2015). Receptors were amplified or captured by the immunoSEQ multiplex PCR assay. In its TCRdb copy, this immuneACCESS table keeps in-frame sequences only and misses some clones. Where compared with another copy, unresolved V genes explain less than half of these, and the others have no known cause. The sample records approximately 81,000 clones, none occurring a single time. The top ten clones comprise around 0.82% of the sample. Sequences were obtained from peripheral blood mononuclear cells. The receptors were gathered from a person aged 18-70 years in good health.

This clone was seen more than once but under ten times. CDR3 bases read: TGTGCCACATCACCAATACAGGGCCGGCTGAATTCACCC. Translated: CATSPIQGRLNSP. The complete CDR3 protein is CATSPIQGRLNSPLHF. V gene TRBV19 combines with J gene TRBJ1-6, with D maybe TRBD1 (6 bases). The CDR3 is cut off 3 residues early in the read; its end comes from the germline J gene. The germline CDR1 and CDR2 sequences are LNHDA and SQIVND (reference sequence). The CDR3 is 16 residues long. Trimming pared 10 bases from V and 7 bases from J, leaving 23 bases between.

This clone has a count of ten or more. The observed sequence ends 3 residues before the CDR3 terminus, with the missing tail filled in from the germline J gene. The chain employs TRBV20-1 and TRBJ2-7; 9 nucleotides align to TRBD2. The germline CDR1 and CDR2 sequences are DFQATT and SNEGSKA (reference sequence). The CDR3 runs to 14 residues. V lost 6 bases to trimming and J lost 2 bases; unmatched junction nucleotides: 8. CDR3 amino acids: CSAGSSGTPYEQYF. The CDR3 DNA, read in part, is TGCAGTGCGGGATCTAGCGGGACCCCCTACGAG.

In its sample, this clone was seen many times. The sequenced fragment ends 3 residues before the CDR3 boundary, so the rest is inferred from the germline J gene. J is TRBJ1-5 and V is TRBV19; D call uncertain. This CDR3 is built from 14 residues. V was pared by 0 bases and J by 6 bases, with 9 bases between. Germline CDR1 reads LNHDA; CDR2 reads SQIVND (reference sequence). Incomplete CDR3 DNA: TGTGCCAGTAGTATAGAAGGGCTTGGTCAGCCC. Its protein product is CASSIEGLGQP. The CDR3, in full, reads CASSIEGLGQPQHF.

This clone has ten or more counts. The sequenced CDR3 bases are TGCAGTGCATATACTAGCGGCTTTTCCCAAGAGACC. This gives the protein CSAYTSGFSQET. The whole CDR3 region reads CSAYTSGFSQETQYF. J is TRBJ2-5 and V is TRBV20-1; TRBD2 agrees at 8 bases. The read stops 3 residues short of the end of the CDR3; the missing end is completed from the germline J gene. Per germline, CDR1 DFQATT and CDR2 SNEGSKA (reference sequence). Trimming cost V 6 bases and J 1 base; bases outside gene matches: 10. This CDR3 is built from 15 residues.

This clone was counted at least ten times. The read ends 3 residues shy of where the CDR3 ends; the end is completed using the germline J gene. This sequence joins TRBV9 and TRBJ2-3, with D perhaps TRBD1 (5 bases). Trimming removed 0 bases from V and 2 bases from J, with 10 bases in between. Germline-derived CDR1 and CDR2 are SGDLS and YYNGEE. The CDR3 spans 15 residues. CDR3 region: CASSVDGHLTDTQYF. The CDR3 bases that were read are TGTGCCAGCAGCGTAGATGGACACCTCACAGATACG.

This clone was recorded many times. The observed sequence ends 3 residues before the CDR3 terminus, with the missing tail filled in from the germline J gene. This chain joins TRBV12-3 or TRBV12-4 and TRBJ2-3, with D perhaps TRBD2 (6 bases). V dropped 2 bases and J dropped 3 bases, with 12 bases sitting between them. The CDR3 is 15 amino acids. Incomplete CDR3 DNA: TGTGCCAGCAGTTTACGGGGGAGAGGGACAGATACG. Its translation is CASSLRGRGTDT. The whole CDR3 sequence is CASSLRGRGTDTQYF.

This clone was recorded many times. The sequence runs out 3 residues before the end of the CDR3; the remainder is reconstructed from the germline J gene. The rearrangement links TRBV30 to TRBJ2-7, with a weak D call TRBD2 (6 bases). V was shortened by 2 bases and J by 5 bases, with 16 bases between the two germline ends. The CDR3 runs 14 residues. Germline values: CDR1 GTSNPN, CDR2 SVGIG (reference sequence). The sequenced part of the CDR3 DNA is TGTGCCTGGAGTCGGGCTAGCGAGGGCCACGAG. Translation gives CAWSRASEGHE. From start to end, the CDR3 is CAWSRASEGHEQYF.

This clone appeared many times. The read comes to an end 3 residues before the CDR3 does, leaving the germline J gene to fill in the end. V gene TRBV12-3 or TRBV12-4 combines with J gene TRBJ2-5; D gene unclear. The CDR3 runs to 13 residues. Trimming shortened V by 10 bases and J by 2 bases, and 14 bases separated the two germline ends. The DNA read from the CDR3 is TGTGCCACCAGGATAATGAGGCAAGAGACC. This encodes CATRIMRQET. The full-length CDR3 reads as CATRIMRQETQYF.

At least ten counts were recorded for this clone. The missing CDR3 end, 3 residues past where the read stops, is filled in from the germline J gene. This chain links TRBV5-1 with TRBJ1-6, with a tentative D call TRBD1 (6 bases). CDR1 and CDR2 from the germline V gene are SGHRS and YFSETQ. CDR3 length: 18 residues. V gave up 2 bases and J gave up 0 bases, with 15 bases separating them. The covered CDR3 bases are TGCGCCAGCAGCTTTTCCTTAACAGGGAGCTCCTATAATTCACCC. It codes for CASSFSLTGSSYNSP. Given in full, the CDR3 is CASSFSLTGSSYNSPLHF.

This clone was found many times. Read data end 3 residues before the CDR3 end; the end is taken from the germline J gene. The J gene is TRBJ2-5, the V gene TRBV6-4, with 7 nucleotides matching TRBD1. V dropped 6 bases and J dropped 4; count of bases not matched to a gene: 5. Germline V CDR1 and CDR2: MRHNA, SNTAGT. CDR3 length equals 13 residues. The part of the CDR3 DNA that was read is TGTGCCAGCAGCGCCAACAGGGGAGAGACC. Its protein product is CASSANRGET. Given in full, the CDR3 is CASSANRGETQYF.

This clone occurred many times. The read halts 3 residues ahead of the CDR3 end, with the missing end drawn from the germline J gene. The rearrangement joins TRBV20-1 to TRBJ1-2; D is unclear. Germline loops: CDR1 DFQATT, CDR2 SNEGSKA (reference sequence). The CDR3 sequence is 14 residues long. CDR3 amino acids: CSALRLALSYEYTF. The CDR3 DNA, read in part, is TGCAGTGCCCTCAGACTAGCCCTCTCCTACGAG.

This clone was seen many times. At one of its ends the junction is not consistent with the germline gene, which may arise from a read error. Read coverage stops 3 residues before the CDR3 terminus; the germline J gene supplies the remainder. The V call is TRBV4-2, the J call TRBJ1-6, with 7 bases aligning to TRBD1. CDR1 is LGHNA, CDR2 YNFKEQ, per germline. This CDR3 region has 13 residues. The CDR3 here is CASSRDRASPLHF. CDR3 DNA, as far as it was read: TGCGCCTCGAGCCGGGACAGAGCTTCACCC.

This clone has more than one count but fewer than ten. The read falls 3 residues short of the CDR3 end, and the missing part is taken from the germline J gene. The V and J genes are TRBV18 and TRBJ2-2; no firm D call. CDR1 is KGHSH and CDR2 is LQKENI in the germline V gene. Trimming cost V 7 bases and J 2 bases, with 17 bases left between them. This CDR3 has 16 amino acids. The sequenced part of the CDR3 DNA is TGTGCCAGCTGCTTACTTTTCTCTACCAACACCGGGGAG. As protein: CASCLLFSTNTGE. Given in full, the CDR3 is CASCLLFSTNTGELFF.

There are many counts of this clone. The missing CDR3 end, 3 residues past where the read stops, is filled in from the germline J gene. This chain links TRBV19 with TRBJ1-2; TRBD1 matches at 7 bases. In germline, CDR1 is LNHDA, CDR2 SQIVND (reference sequence). The junction had 14 bases not matched to a gene; V was cut back by 5 bases and J by 5 bases. The CDR3 sequence is 16 residues long. CDR3 DNA (partial): TGTGCCAGTAGTCCCCGACCCAAGACAGGGTTGTATGGC. It codes for CASSPRPKTGLYG. The entire CDR3 protein reads CASSPRPKTGLYGYTF.

This clone appeared many times. CDR3 amino acids: CASQDSGLTYEQYF. The part of the CDR3 DNA that was read is TGTGCCAGCCAGGATAGCGGGCTCACCTACGAG. The chain joins TRBV7-9 to TRBJ2-7, with TRBD2 identical over 7 bases. The read comes to an end 3 residues before the CDR3 does, leaving the germline J gene to fill in the end. V trimming: 8 bases; J trimming: 2 bases; junction bases outside the gene matches: 9. Germline-derived CDR1 and CDR2 are SEHNR and FQNEAQ (reference sequence). This CDR3 comprises 14 residues.

Turning to this clone: Read coverage stops 3 residues before the CDR3 terminus; the germline J gene supplies the remainder. The chain uses TRBV19 and TRBJ1-1, with a weak D call TRBD1 (5 bases). CDR3 length: 15 amino acids. Trimming shortened V by 10 bases and J by 6 bases, and 24 bases separated the two germline ends. CDR1 and CDR2 from the germline V gene are LNHDA and SQIVND (reference sequence). The CDR3: CATTSGGIGGAEAFF. Partial CDR3 DNA: TGTGCCACCACCTCCGGGGGAATTGGAGGAGCTGAA.

This clone was seen at least ten times. The read ends 3 residues early relative to the CDR3; the germline J gene fills the gap. The rearrangement links TRBV19 to TRBJ2-7, with D perhaps assigned TRBD1 or TRBD2 (5 bases each). Trimming shortened V by 2 bases and J by 1 base, and 9 bases separated the two germline ends. Germline CDR1 reads LNHDA; CDR2 reads SQIVND (reference sequence). This CDR3 is 14 amino acids long. The CDR3 loop is CASSISEGSYEQYF. The sequenced part of the CDR3 DNA is TGTGCCAGTAGTATATCTGAGGGGTCCTACGAG. Looking up the rest from reference TRBV19 and TRBJ2-7 gives the full variable domain: DGGITQSPKYLFRKEGQNVTLSCEQNLNHDAMYWYRQDPGQGLRLIYYSQIVNDFQKGDIAEGYSVSREKKESFPLTVTSAQKNPTAFYLCASSISEGSYEQYFGPGTRLTVT.

This clone was seen at least ten times. The read is 3 residues too short to cover the CDR3 end, so that end is filled in from the germline J gene. The chain combines TRBV20-1 with TRBJ2-7; 11 bases fit TRBD2. V trimming: 0 bases; J trimming: 4 bases; junction bases outside the gene matches: 5. The CDR3 length is 15 residues. The germline V gene encodes CDR1 DFQATT and CDR2 SNEGSKA (reference sequence). The CDR3 DNA, read in part, is TGCAGTGCTAGAGATCGGACTAGCGGGCGGTACGAG. Translated: CSARDRTSGRYE. From start to end, the CDR3 is CSARDRTSGRYEQYF.

This clone was recorded many times. Read sequence stops 3 residues before the CDR3 end, and the germline J gene provides the missing end. This chain joins TRBV23-1 and TRBJ1-2, with 8 positions matching TRBD1. TRBV23-1 is an ORF; its function is uncertain. The CDR3 is 12 residues long. The J segment lost 6 bases and the V segment lost 6 bases, leaving 3 bases of the junction unmatched. CDR3 DNA (partial): TGCGCCAGCAGCCCGGACAGGGATGGC. Translated: CASSPDRDG. The complete CDR3 reads CASSPDRDGYTF.

As concerns this clone: Read data end 3 residues before the CDR3 end; the end is taken from the germline J gene. The V and J genes are TRBV11-3 and TRBJ2-7; D is unresolved. CDR3 length: 14 amino acids. Germline V gives CDR1 SGHNT, CDR2 YENEEA. Trimming took 1 base from V and 3 from J, leaving 10 bases between them. The CDR3 bases that were read are TGTGCCAGCAGCTTAGGGTCCGGGTACTACGAG. Amino acids: CASSLGSGYYE. The complete CDR3 reads CASSLGSGYYEQYF.